The 25 T cell receptor beta chains in this list originate from one sample, sequenced in a study of blood T cells in healthy people across ages. Using a J-beta primer mix together with a sample-barcoded 5' primer, a second PCR was run for about 6 to 12 cycles. In TCRdb, the 5' RACE reads were re-called with MiXCR into one record per CDR3 protein. Seen here are over a million distinct CDR3 sequences, over 35% observed once, and the top ten hold under 20%. Sequencing input: blood. These TCRs come from an older woman in good health.

This chain uses TRBV4-2 with TRBJ2-1; 11 bases agree with TRBD2. The CDR3 runs 17 residues. Trimming at V came to 1 base and at J to 10 bases, leaving 12 bases not matched to a gene. The germline V gene encodes CDR1 LGHNA and CDR2 YNFKEQ. CDR3 amino acids: CASSQAHLAGGTYEQFF. CDR3 nucleotides: TGTGCCAGCAGCCAAGCCCATCTAGCGGGAGGTACGTACGAGCAGTTCTTC.

The V and J genes are TRBV30 and TRBJ1-6, with D perhaps TRBD1 (6 bases). This CDR3 has 13 residues. The germline CDR1 and CDR2 sequences are GTSNPN and SVGIG (reference sequence). The V and J ends lost 3 bases and 7 bases respectively, with 10 bases between them. The CDR3 sequence: CAWRQGSNSPLHF. In DNA, the CDR3 is TGTGCCTGGAGACAGGGATCGAATTCACCCCTCCACTTT.

V usage is TRBV12-3 or TRBV12-4 and J usage is TRBJ2-1, with 8 bases lining up with TRBD2. Germline trimming cut 6 bases from V and 3 bases from J; bases unmatched to any gene: 7. There are 15 residues in the CDR3. In DNA, the CDR3 is TGTGCCAGCAGGAAAGCGGGAGCCGGCTACAATGAGCAGTTCTTC. This encodes CASRKAGAGYNEQFF.

This clonotype was seen a handful of times. V usage is TRBV11-2 and J usage is TRBJ1-6, with 7 bases identical to TRBD1. The CDR3 consists of 16 residues. The ends lost 0 bases at V and 7 bases at J; junction bases unmatched: 6. Germline V gene lookup returns CDR1 SGHAT and CDR2 FQNNGV. The CDR3 DNA reads as TGTGCCAGCAGCTTAGAAGGGACAGTTTGGAATTCACCCCTCCACTTT. Protein product: CASSLEGTVWNSPLHF.

This clonotype was counted a few times. The chain joins TRBV29-1 to TRBJ1-5; the D is unclear. Germline V gives CDR1 SQVTM, CDR2 ANQGSEA. This CDR3 comprises 13 residues. The V end was cut by 0 bases, the J end by 3 bases, with 6 bases between. In nucleotides, the CDR3 is TGCAGCGTTGAAGATTTGCCCAATCAGCCCCAGCATTTT. Protein: CSVEDLPNQPQHF.

The rearrangement joins TRBV12-3 or TRBV12-4 to TRBJ2-5; D might be TRBD1 (6 bases). The CDR3 extends over 14 amino acids. V was clipped by 5 bases and J by 1 base, with 11 bases between them. The CDR3: CASSDGQSQETQYF. CDR3 nucleotide sequence: TGTGCCAGCAGTGACGGACAGAGCCAAGAGACCCAGTACTTC.

V usage is TRBV3-1 and J usage is TRBJ2-1, with D possibly matching TRBD1 (7 bases). The germline V and J ends were trimmed by 4 bases and 8 bases, with 18 bases remaining between them. The CDR3 length is 15 residues. Germline CDR1 reads LGHDT; CDR2 reads YNNKEL (reference sequence). CDR3 sequence: CASSLSGGFVDEQFF. The CDR3, as DNA: TGTGCCAGCAGCCTATCAGGGGGGTTTGTCGATGAGCAGTTCTTC.

DNA of the CDR3: TGCAGTGCTAGGGTGGACAGAAAAAACACTGAAGCTTTCTTT. Encoded protein: CSARVDRKNTEAFF. The chain links TRBV20-1 to TRBJ1-1; maybe TRBD1 (6 bases). Trimming shortened V by 3 bases and J by 2 bases, and 13 bases separated the two germline ends. Germline values: CDR1 DFQATT, CDR2 SNEGSKA (reference sequence). This CDR3 is built from 14 residues.

CDR3 nucleotide sequence: TGTGCCAGCAGCTTGGATATTGCCGTCCTCCTCGGGCGGGAGAGCCCCGATGAGCAGTACTTC. The encoded protein is CASSLDIAVLLGRESPDEQYF. J is TRBJ2-5 and V is TRBV5-6; 7 bases are a match to TRBD2. This CDR3 is built from 21 residues. Germline CDR1 is SGHDT and CDR2 is YYEEEE. V shed 0 bases, J shed 11 bases, and the junction held 31 bases outside the gene matches.

To note about this clonotype: It may be a read error: a sequence one base away is much more abundant. The chain is built from TRBV7-3 and TRBJ2-4, with 7 bases matching TRBD1. The last part of the DNA fits TRBJ2-7 better; the J call may be wrong. CDR1 and CDR2 from the germline V gene are SGHTA and FQGTGA. The CDR3 sequence is 14 residues long. The chain's CDR3 is CASSVEGATDEQYF. The CDR3 coding sequence is TGTGCCAGCAGCGTAGAGGGGGCTACCGACGAGCAGTACTTC.

This chain connects TRBV20-1 to TRBJ2-7; 7 bases align to TRBD1. The DNA matches TRBJ2-5 better at its end, which makes the J call doubtful. The CDR3 loop spans 14 amino acids. The germline gives CDR1 DFQATT, CDR2 SNEGSKA (reference sequence). CDR3 protein: CSARMRQGRETQYF. CDR3 bases: TGCAGTGCTAGGATGAGACAGGGTAGGGAGACCCAGTACTTC.

This clonotype has more than one count but fewer than ten. The CDR3 spells CASSQDSGTIAGGDEQFF. CDR3 bases: TGTGCCAGCAGCCAAGATTCGGGGACCATAGCGGGAGGTGATGAGCAGTTCTTC. This chain connects TRBV4-2 to TRBJ2-1, with TRBD2 matching 10 bases. This CDR3 comprises 18 residues. Germline V gene sequence: CDR1 LGHNA, CDR2 YNFKEQ. After removal of 0 bases from V and 8 bases from J, the junction contained 13 bases not matched to a gene.

The rearrangement joins TRBV7-9 to TRBJ1-4; possible D gene TRBD1, 5 bases. The CDR3 extends over 15 amino acids. Looked up from germline, CDR1 is SEHNR and CDR2 is FQNEAQ (reference sequence). Trimming left V 4 bases short and J 1 base short, with 10 bases between. CDR3 in DNA: TGTGCCAGCAGCTCCTCAGGGCTAACTAATGAAAAACTGTTTTTT. Residues: CASSSSGLTNEKLFF.

The chain is built from TRBV6-5 and TRBJ2-7; TRBD2 might be the D (5 bases). Trimming stripped 6 bases from V and 5 bases from J, with 20 bases between. This CDR3 region has 15 residues. Per germline, CDR1 MNHEY and CDR2 SVGAGI. This CDR3 is CASSPAERPPNEQYF. The CDR3 DNA follows: TGTGCCAGCAGCCCCGCCGAGCGGCCGCCTAACGAGCAGTACTTC.

The chain carries TRBV6-1 and TRBJ2-7, with 10 positions matching TRBD2. Germline trimming cut 2 bases from V and 3 bases from J; bases unmatched to any gene: 7. The CDR3 spans 16 residues. Germline values: CDR1 MNHNS, CDR2 SASEGT. CDR3 nucleotide sequence: TGTGCCAGCAGTGAACGTACACTAGCGGGGCTCTACGAGCAGTACTTC. Translated, it gives CASSERTLAGLYEQYF.

This clonotype has only one observation. The chain employs TRBV28 and TRBJ1-6, with TRBD1 matching 8 bases. V lost 7 bases to trimming and J lost 8 bases; unmatched junction nucleotides: 7. The CDR3 length is 14 residues. Looked up from germline, CDR1 is MDHEN and CDR2 is SYDVKM. In DNA form, the CDR3 reads TGTGCCAGCAAAAAGACAGGGGCATATTCACCCCTCCACTTT. Its translation: CASKKTGAYSPLHF.

The gene calls are TRBV7-8 and TRBJ2-5; TRBD1 agrees at 7 bases. The DNA end lines up better with TRBJ2-7; the J call may be wrong. CDR1 is SGHVS, CDR2 FQNEAQ, per germline. This CDR3 is built from 21 residues. Here the CDR3 DNA reads TGTGCCAGCAGCGTCGGGATCCGGACAGGTGGAATAAAGCGTGGGTCCTACGAGCAGTACTTC. Protein product: CASSVGIRTGGIKRGSYEQYF.

This chain joins TRBV4-1 and TRBJ1-1; D gene ambiguous. The CDR3 sequence is 13 residues long. Germline CDR1 is MGHRA and CDR2 is YSYEKL. V lost 2 bases to trimming and J lost 4 bases, with 8 bases between them. DNA for the CDR3: TGCGCCAGCAGCCAAAGCTTTTCCACTGAAGCTTTCTTT. Protein sequence: CASSQSFSTEAFF.

Details on this clonotype: A much larger clone differs by one base, so this may be a read error. The V and J genes are TRBV9 and TRBJ2-1; the D gene is possibly TRBD2 (5 bases). The germline CDR1 and CDR2 sequences are SGDLS and YYNGEE. The CDR3 runs 17 residues. The CDR3 coding sequence is TGTGCCAGCAGCGTAGCCTTACGAGGGAAGCAGAACAATAAGCAGTTCTTC. Protein sequence: CASSVALRGKQNNKQFF.

The V call is TRBV7-8, the J call TRBJ2-2; D unresolved. CDR1 is SGHVS and CDR2 is FQNEAQ in the germline V gene. The V end lost 5 bases, the J end lost 5 bases, and 9 bases lay between the germline ends. The CDR3 is made up of 13 amino acids. In DNA, the CDR3 is TGTGCCAGCAGCCCCATTCGGACCGGGGAGCTGTTTTTT. As protein: CASSPIRTGELFF. Variable domain in full (rest from reference TRBV7-8 and TRBJ2-2): GAGVSQSPRYKVAKRGQDVALRCDPISGHVSLFWYQQALGQGPEFLTYFQNEAQLDKSGLPSDRFFAERPEGSVSTLKIQRTQQEDSAVYLCASSPIRTGELFFGEGSRLTVL.

The table lists this clonotype with a few counts. V and J are TRBV4-1 and TRBJ1-1, with D possibly matching TRBD1 (6 bases). Germline V gene data show CDR1 as MGHRA and CDR2 as YSYEKL. The CDR3 covers 11 residues. V shed 1 base and J shed 11 bases, with 8 bases lying between them. CDR3 nucleotides: TGCGCCAGCAGCCAAGGAGGGGGGGCTTTCTTT. Its translation is CASSQGGGAFF.

This clonotype was observed a handful of times. The chain is built from TRBV14 and TRBJ2-3, with D hard to call. The CDR3 contains 15 residues. V was trimmed by 3 bases and J by 9 bases, leaving 19 bases between them. CDR1 SGHDN and CDR2 FVKESK come from the germline V gene. For the CDR3, the DNA is TGTGCCAGCAGCCACGAAGAGCTCGCTCCGGGCACGCAGTATTTT. Its translation is CASSHEELAPGTQYF.

A few counts support this clonotype. The V call is TRBV29-1, the J call TRBJ2-3; TRBD2 matches at 10 bases. The V gene end was trimmed by 8 bases and the J gene end by 0 bases; junction bases not matched to a gene: 14. CDR1 is SQVTM, CDR2 ANQGSEA, per germline. The CDR3 consists of 17 residues. CDR3 DNA: TGCAGCTTTCGCGGACTAGCGGTTCGCCCTAGCACAGATACGCAGTATTTT. Its protein product is CSFRGLAVRPSTDTQYF.

This clonotype is a singleton in its sample. The V call is TRBV21-1, the J call TRBJ2-3. TRBV21-1 is marked as a pseudogene. The CDR3 has 13 amino acids. The DNA for the CDR3 is TGTGCCAGCAGCAAATATGGCACAGATACGCAGTATTTT. It is translated as CASSKYGTDTQYF.

As to this clonotype: At one of its ends the junction is not consistent with the germline gene, which may arise from a read error. CDR3 amino acids: CASSQDLSGGRYNGQFF. Written as DNA, the CDR3 is TGCGCCAGCAGCCAAGACCTCAGCGGGGGACGGTACAATGGGCAGTTCTTC. The gene calls are TRBV4-1 and TRBJ2-1; 8 positions match TRBD2. Germline CDR1 and CDR2: MGHRA and YSYEKL. The CDR3 runs to 17 residues.